The T cell receptor (beta chain) described here comes from a study of metastatic and nonmetastatic thyroid tumors. V was cut by 3 bases and J by 4 bases, with 10 bases left in between. The CDR3 extends over 15 amino acids. Germline V gene sequence: CDR1 ENHRY, CDR2 SYGVKD. TCRdb re-called clones from the PCR reads using MiXCR. Counted here are 27,000 or so clones, about 26% occurring once; the ten biggest clones make up roughly 5.6%. Thyroid surgery was performed in patients who had received no treatment beforehand. This receptor was taken from a female donor with papillary thyroid cancer or a benign thyroid nodule (not recorded which). Some clones in this sample may be carry-over from other donors' samples. V gene TRBV10-3 combines with J gene TRBJ2-6; no firm D call. Material for sequencing was blood. The CDR3 bases are TGTGCCATCAGTGACAGGAGCTGGGGGGCCAACGTCCTGACTTTC. As protein: CAISDRSWGANVLTF.